This T cell receptor (beta chain) originates from a study of T cells expressing NK-cell markers. Whole-study results and caveats: These same clonotypes (in several donors) also led the CD3+CD56-NKG2C+ fraction.

TCRdb reworked the 5' RACE reads into one entry per CDR3 protein, no DNA. In total, the table holds 150,000 to 180,000 distinct CDR3 sequences. This CDR3 region has 15 residues. For this clonotype: Antigen unknown.

The sequenced material came from blood T cells: a sorted CD56 or NKG2C T cell subset, CD4+ or CD8+ T cells, or bulk PBMC T cells (not recorded which). This TCR came from a woman aged 45-65 years in good health. The rearrangement joins TRBV12-3 or TRBV12-4 to TRBJ2-7; TCRdb outputs TRBD1, but without DNA this stays unchecked. The CDR3 here is CASSFPGQGWGEQYF.